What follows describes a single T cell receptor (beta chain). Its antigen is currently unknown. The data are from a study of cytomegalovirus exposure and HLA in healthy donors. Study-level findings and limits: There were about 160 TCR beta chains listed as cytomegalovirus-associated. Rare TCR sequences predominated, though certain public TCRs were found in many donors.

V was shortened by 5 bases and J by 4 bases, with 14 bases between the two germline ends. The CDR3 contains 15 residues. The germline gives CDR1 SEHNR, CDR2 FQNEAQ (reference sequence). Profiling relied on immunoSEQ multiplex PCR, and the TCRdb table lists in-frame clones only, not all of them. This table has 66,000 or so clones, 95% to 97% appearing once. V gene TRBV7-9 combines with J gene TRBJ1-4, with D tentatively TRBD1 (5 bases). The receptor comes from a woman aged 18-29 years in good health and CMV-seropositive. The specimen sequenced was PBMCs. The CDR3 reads CASSAQGNRNEKLFF. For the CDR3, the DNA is TGTGCCAGCAGCGCTCAGGGTAATCGTAATGAAAAACTGTTTTTT.